This T cell receptor beta chain was captured in a study of cytomegalovirus exposure and HLA in healthy donors. V lost 0 bases, J lost 0 bases, and 12 bases lay in between. CDR3 size: 16 residues. CDR1 and CDR2 from the germline V gene are SGHRS and YFSETQ. Study-wide results and caveats: Later examination showed HLA-associated TCR beta chains had greater clonal expansion than equally common others.

It was with 60 Vbeta and 13 Jbeta primers that the PCR ran. TCRdb's copy holds only in-frame clones and misses some; the assay was immunoSEQ multiplex PCR. The sample contains roughly 48,000 clones, roughly 69% of which appear only once. In regard to this clone: The target antigen is unknown.

Sequencing was done on a sample of PBMCs. This receptor was obtained from a woman under 40 in good health and CMV-seronegative. V usage is TRBV5-1 and J usage is TRBJ1-1; no reliable D call. The CDR3 here is CASSLAARLMNTEAFF. CDR3 sequence (DNA): TGCGCCAGCAGCTTGGCGGCCAGACTTATGAACACTGAAGCTTTCTTT.